The clone carrying this T cell receptor beta chain was counted once. The data originate from a study of blood T cell repertoires in COVID-19. Whole-study context: T cells, B-cell-depleted T cells, or PBMCs supplied cDNA or gDNA.

Some clones are missing from TCRdb's copy, which holds only in-frame ones; the method was immunoSEQ multiplex PCR. Of 210,000 or so clones in the sample, 88% were seen once. V shed 3 bases and J shed 4 bases, with 12 bases lying between them. CDR1 and CDR2 from the germline V gene are LNHDA and SQIVND (reference sequence). CDR3 length equals 15 residues. The receptor's source is a woman aged 25 to 39 who had been exposed to COVID-19. The rearrangement joins TRBV19 to TRBJ1-4; no reliable D call. The sequencing input was PBMCs or T cells enriched from blood (not recorded which). DNA for the CDR3: TGTGCCAGTAGTATCGGCGGTAGGCTTAATGAAAAACTGTTTTTT. It is translated as CASSIGGRLNEKLFF.